The sample holds a few counts of the clone carrying this TCR beta chain. The antigen is undetermined. TCRdb redid the calling of the RACE reads with MiXCR, one entry per CDR3 protein. The table shows around 130,000 distinct CDR3 sequences, with about an eighth occurring only once. Time point meaning: patch test 2, 6 weeks after DPC sensitization. The treatment was: therapeutic diphenylcyclopropenone sensitization with weekly scalp DPC. At patch-test visits, sampling came before the patch test. Before extraction, the whole blood was not fractionated, and total RNA was taken from it. V was shortened by 0 bases and J by 8 bases, with 7 bases between the two germline ends. Germline CDR1 is LNHNV and CDR2 is YYDKDF (reference sequence). The CDR3 has 12 residues. The sample belongs to a study of human T cells and chemical hapten exposure. As for the study in general: Per-sample TCR yield variation was attributed mainly to small pooled library volume differences.

Study-wide results and caveats: PT1 expanded TCR numbers rose with patch test score.

The sequencing here drew on whole blood, taken in connection with sensitization to the hapten diphenylcyclopropenone (DPC). This receptor was identified in a woman aged 50 to 60 with alopecia areata. Some clones in this sample may be carry-over from other donors' samples. The chain links TRBV15 to TRBJ1-2, with D unclear. CDR3 sequence (DNA): TGTGCCACCAGCAGAGAGACGGCCGGCTACACCTTC. Translated, it gives CATSRETAGYTF. Based on the CDR3 plus reference TRBV15 and TRBJ1-2, the full variable domain is DAMVIQNPRYQVTQFGKPVTLSCSQTLNHNVMYWYQQKSSQAPKLLFHYYDKDFNNEADTPDNFQSRRPNTSFCFLDIRSPGLGDTAMYLCATSRETAGYTFGSGTRLTVV.